The clone carrying this T cell receptor beta chain was seen a few times. The sample belongs to a study of T-cell memory formation after mild COVID-19. One entry per CDR3 protein, called by TCRdb with MiXCR from the 5' RACE reads. The table records some 490,000 distinct CDR3 sequences, about 20% of them present only once. The CDR3 length is 13 residues. V shed 5 bases and J shed 2 bases, with 10 bases lying between them. The sequence was collected from an adult woman who had mild COVID-19 (a few samples of this study predate the infection). Cell type and time point are not known. This chain uses TRBV12-3 or TRBV12-4 with TRBJ2-7; D ambiguous. The sequencing sample was made of PBMCs or a T cell subset sorted from them (not recorded which). The CDR3 loop reads CASSPAFPYEQYF. The CDR3 bases are TGTGCCAGCAGTCCCGCGTTCCCCTACGAGCAGTACTTC.